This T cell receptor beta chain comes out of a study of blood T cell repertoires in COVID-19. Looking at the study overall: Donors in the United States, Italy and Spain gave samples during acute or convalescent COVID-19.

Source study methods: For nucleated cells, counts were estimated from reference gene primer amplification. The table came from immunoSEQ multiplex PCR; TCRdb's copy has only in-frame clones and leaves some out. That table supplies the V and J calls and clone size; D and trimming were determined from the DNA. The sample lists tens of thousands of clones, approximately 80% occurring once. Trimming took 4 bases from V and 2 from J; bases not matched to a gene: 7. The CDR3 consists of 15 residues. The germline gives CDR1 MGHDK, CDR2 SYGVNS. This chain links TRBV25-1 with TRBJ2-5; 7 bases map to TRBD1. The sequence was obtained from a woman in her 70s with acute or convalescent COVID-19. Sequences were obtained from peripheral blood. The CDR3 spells CASSGITGAQETQYF. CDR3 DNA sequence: TGTGCCAGCAGTGGTATTACAGGGGCGCAAGAGACCCAGTACTTC.